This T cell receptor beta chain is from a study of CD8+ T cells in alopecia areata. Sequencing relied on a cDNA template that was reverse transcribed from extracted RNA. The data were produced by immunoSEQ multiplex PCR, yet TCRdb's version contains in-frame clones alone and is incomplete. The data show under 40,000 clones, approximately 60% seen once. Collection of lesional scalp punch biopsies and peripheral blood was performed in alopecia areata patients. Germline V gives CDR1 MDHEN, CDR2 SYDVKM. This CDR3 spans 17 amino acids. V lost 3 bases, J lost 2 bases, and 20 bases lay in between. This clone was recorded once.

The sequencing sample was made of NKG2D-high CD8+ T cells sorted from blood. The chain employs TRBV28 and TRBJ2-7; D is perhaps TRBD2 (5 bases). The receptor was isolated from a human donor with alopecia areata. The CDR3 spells CASSFRRLGALPYEQYF. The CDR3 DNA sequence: TGTGCCAGCAGTTTTCGGAGGCTAGGAGCCCTTCCCTACGAGCAGTACTTC.